A single sample gave rise to the 5 T cell receptor beta chains below, sequenced in a study of T cell responses to AZD1222 COVID-19 vaccine. The repertoire was sequenced with immunoSEQ multiplex PCR; TCRdb's copy has only in-frame clones and lacks some. This table has around 150,000 clones, approximately 90% appearing once. Sample: peripheral blood, taken 28 days after the second AZD1222 dose. These receptor sequences come from an adult who received the AZD1222 COVID-19 vaccine.

This clone was picked up one time. The V gene is TRBV3-1 (or the pseudogene TRBV3-2), the J gene TRBJ2-7, with TRBD2 matching over 8 bases. Germline V gene lookup returns CDR1 LGHDT and CDR2 YNNKEL (reference sequence). With V trimmed by 4 bases and J by 4 bases, 12 bases remained unmatched. CDR3 size: 16 residues. The CDR3 reads CASSPAGRAGVYEQYF. For the CDR3, the DNA is TGTGCCAGCAGCCCCGCCGGCCGAGCGGGAGTGTACGAGCAGTACTTC.

The V gene is TRBV4-3, the J gene TRBJ1-3; 9 nucleotides align to TRBD1. The V gene end was trimmed by 2 bases and the J gene end by 2 bases; junction bases not matched to a gene: 1. The V gene's germline CDR1 is LGHNA and CDR2 YSLEER. The CDR3 is 15 residues long. The CDR3 here is CASSQRQGAGNTIYF. The CDR3 DNA is TGCGCCAGCAGCCAACGACAGGGGGCTGGAAACACCATATATTTT.

The V and J genes are TRBV18 and TRBJ2-1, with 11 bases matching TRBD2. Germline values: CDR1 KGHSH, CDR2 LQKENI. The trim removed 4 bases at V and 3 bases at J, leaving 2 bases unmatched. The CDR3 contains 15 residues. The CDR3 protein is CASSHSGGGYNEQFF. The DNA for the CDR3 is TGTGCCAGCTCACATAGCGGGGGGGGCTACAATGAGCAGTTCTTC.

V and J are TRBV7-2 and TRBJ1-2; TRBD1 is a possible D gene (5 bases). Trimming pared 4 bases from V and 6 bases from J, leaving 15 bases between. The CDR3 is 14 amino acids. Germline V gives CDR1 SGHTA, CDR2 FQGNSA. In DNA, the CDR3 is TGTGCCAGCAGCTGGGCCCGACAGCAGGATGGCTACACCTTC. Amino acid sequence: CASSWARQQDGYTF. Combining the CDR3 with reference TRBV7-2 and TRBJ1-2 gives the whole variable domain GAGVSQSPSNKVTEKGKDVELRCDPISGHTALYWYRQSLGQGLEFLIYFQGNSAPDKSGLPSDRFSAERTGGSVSTLTIQRTQQEDSAVYLCASSWARQQDGYTFGSGTRLTVV.

The CDR3 DNA reads TGTGCCAGCAGCCGGCCGGGACAGGGTTTTGAAAAACTGTTTTTT. Translating it yields CASSRPGQGFEKLFF. This chain joins TRBV5-8 and TRBJ1-4; 9 bases match TRBD1. CDR3 length: 15 residues. CDR1 and CDR2 from the germline V gene are SGHTS and YDEGEE. Trimming at V came to 4 bases and at J to 7 bases, leaving 8 bases not matched to a gene.